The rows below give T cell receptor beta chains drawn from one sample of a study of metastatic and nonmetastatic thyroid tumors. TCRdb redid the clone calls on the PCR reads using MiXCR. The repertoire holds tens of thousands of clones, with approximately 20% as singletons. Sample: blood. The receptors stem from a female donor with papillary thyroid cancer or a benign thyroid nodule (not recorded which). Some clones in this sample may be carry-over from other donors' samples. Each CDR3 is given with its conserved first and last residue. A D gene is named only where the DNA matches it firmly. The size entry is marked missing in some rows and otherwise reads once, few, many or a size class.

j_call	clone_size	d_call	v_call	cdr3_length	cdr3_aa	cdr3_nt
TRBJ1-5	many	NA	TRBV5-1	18	CASSLVRRLFSSNQPQHF	TGCGCCAGCAGCTTGGTTCGCCGGTTATTCTCTAGCAATCAGCCCCAGCATTTT
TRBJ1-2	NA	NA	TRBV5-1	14	CASSGAQGVYGYTF	TGCGCCAGCAGCGGCGCGCAGGGAGTCTATGGCTACACCTTC
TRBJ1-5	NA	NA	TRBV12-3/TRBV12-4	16	CASSVAPGRGNQPQHF	TGTGCCAGCAGTGTAGCTCCGGGCCGGGGAAATCAGCCCCAGCATTTT
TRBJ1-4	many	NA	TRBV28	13	CASSLNGVEKLFF	TGTGCCAGCAGTTTAAACGGGGTAGAAAAACTGTTTTTT
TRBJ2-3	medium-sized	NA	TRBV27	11	CASSNTDTQYF	TGTGCCAGCAGTAACACAGATACGCAGTATTTT
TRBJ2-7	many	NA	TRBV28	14	CASSLEGQNDEQYF	TGTGCCAGCAGTTTGGAGGGACAGAACGACGAGCAGTACTTC
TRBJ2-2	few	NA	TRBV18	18	CASSPPAGKGRNTGELFF	TGTGCCAGCTCACCACCGGCGGGAAAGGGACGAAACACCGGGGAGCTGTTTTTT
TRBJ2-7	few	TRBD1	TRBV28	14	CASSFGQGRAEQYF	TGTGCCAGCAGTTTCGGACAGGGGAGGGCCGAGCAGTACTTC
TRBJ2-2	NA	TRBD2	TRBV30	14	CAWKGLANTGELFF	TGTGCCTGGAAGGGACTAGCGAACACCGGGGAGCTGTTTTTT
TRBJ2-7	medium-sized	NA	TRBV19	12	CASSRSSYEQYF	TGTGCCAGTAGCCGAAGCTCCTACGAGCAGTACTTC
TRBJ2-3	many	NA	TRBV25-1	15	CASSEAQGGSDTQYF	TGTGCCAGCAGTGAGGCGCAGGGAGGATCAGATACGCAGTATTTT
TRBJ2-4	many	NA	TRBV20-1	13	CSASPGAANIQYF	TGCAGTGCTAGTCCAGGTGCGGCAAACATTCAGTACTTC
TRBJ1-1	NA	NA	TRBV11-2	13	CASSFSLNTEAFF	TGTGCCAGCAGCTTTTCACTGAACACTGAAGCTTTCTTT
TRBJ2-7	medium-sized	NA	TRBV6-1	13	CASWTRPPYEQYF	TGTGCCAGTTGGACTCGGCCCCCTTACGAGCAGTACTTC
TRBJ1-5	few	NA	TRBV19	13	CASSITANQPQHF	TGTGCCAGTAGTATTACAGCAAATCAGCCCCAGCATTTT
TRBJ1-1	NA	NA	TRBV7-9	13	CASIQPRGTEAFF	TGTGCTAGCATCCAGCCGAGGGGAACTGAAGCTTTCTTT
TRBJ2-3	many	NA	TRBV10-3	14	CAISPPDRTDTQYF	TGTGCCATCAGTCCCCCGGACCGGACAGATACGCAGTATTTT
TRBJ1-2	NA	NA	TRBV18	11	CASSANYGYSF	TGTGCCAGCTCGGCTAACTATGGCTACTCCTTC
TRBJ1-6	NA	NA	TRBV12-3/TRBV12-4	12	CASSLEGSPLHF	TGTGCCAGCAGTTTAGAGGGTTCACCCCTCCACTTT
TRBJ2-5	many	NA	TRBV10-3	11	CAISDGETQYF	TGTGCCATCAGTGACGGGGAGACCCAGTACTTC
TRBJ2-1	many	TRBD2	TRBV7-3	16	CASSLRGTSGVNEQFF	TGTGCCAGCAGCTTAAGAGGGACTAGCGGCGTAAATGAGCAGTTCTTC
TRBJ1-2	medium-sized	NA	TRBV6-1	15	CASSEDRAGDYGYTF	TGTGCCAGCAGTGAAGACAGGGCCGGCGACTATGGCTACACCTTC
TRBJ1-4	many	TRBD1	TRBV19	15	CASSLRQGRNEKLFF	TGTGCCAGTAGTCTCCGACAGGGGAGAAATGAAAAACTGTTTTTT
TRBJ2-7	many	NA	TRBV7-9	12	CASTNVYYEQYF	TGTGCCAGCACCAACGTTTACTACGAGCAGTACTTC
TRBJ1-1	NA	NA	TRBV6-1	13	CASSRRENTEAFF	TGTGCCAGCAGTAGGAGGGAGAACACTGAAGCTTTCTTT
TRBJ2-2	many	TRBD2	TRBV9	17	CASSVDEEAGRIGELFF	TGTGCCAGCAGCGTAGACGAAGAAGCGGGGAGGATCGGGGAGCTGTTTTTT
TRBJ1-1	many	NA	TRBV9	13	CASSVDTNTEAFF	TGTGCCAGCAGCGTAGACACGAACACTGAAGCTTTCTTT
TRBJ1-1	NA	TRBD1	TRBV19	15	CASSPRGTAVTEAFF	TGTGCCAGTAGTCCCAGAGGGACAGCAGTGACTGAAGCTTTCTTT
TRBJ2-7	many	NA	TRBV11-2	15	CASSSRYGANYEQYF	TGTGCCAGCAGCTCTAGGTACGGGGCGAACTACGAGCAGTACTTC
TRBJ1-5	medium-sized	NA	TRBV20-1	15	CSARGGGGLNQPQHF	TGCAGTGCTAGGGGTGGAGGGGGTTTAAATCAGCCCCAGCATTTT
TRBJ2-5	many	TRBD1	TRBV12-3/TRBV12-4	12	CATATGLETQYF	TGTGCCACCGCGACAGGGTTAGAGACCCAGTACTTC
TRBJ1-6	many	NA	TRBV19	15	CASRLTGHNNSPLHF	TGTGCCAGTAGACTCACGGGACACAATAATTCACCCCTCCACTTT
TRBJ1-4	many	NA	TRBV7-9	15	CASSPPGGTNEKLFF	TGTGCCAGCAGCCCCCCCGGGGGAACTAATGAAAAACTGTTTTTT
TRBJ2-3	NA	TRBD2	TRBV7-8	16	CASSLLGGRRTDTQYF	TGTGCCAGCAGCTTATTAGGCGGGAGGAGAACAGATACGCAGTATTTT
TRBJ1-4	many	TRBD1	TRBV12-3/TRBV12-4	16	CASSRALGTGFEKLFF	TGTGCCAGCAGCCGGGCACTCGGGACAGGGTTTGAAAAACTGTTTTTT
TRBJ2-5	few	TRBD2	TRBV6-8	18	CSSRGLAGGLWGGGTQYF	TGTTCCAGCAGGGGACTAGCGGGGGGTCTTTGGGGCGGAGGGACCCAGTACTTC
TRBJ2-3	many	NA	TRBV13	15	CASSILRDVAYTQYF	TGTGCCAGCAGCATCCTCCGGGACGTCGCTTATACGCAGTATTTT
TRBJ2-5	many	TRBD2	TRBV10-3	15	CAISDLAGGGETQYF	TGTGCCATCAGTGACCTAGCGGGAGGGGGAGAGACCCAGTACTTC
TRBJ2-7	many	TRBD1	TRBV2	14	CASSDDRGINEQYF	TGTGCCAGCAGTGATGACAGGGGAATTAACGAGCAGTACTTC
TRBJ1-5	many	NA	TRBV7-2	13	CASSLASNQPQHF	TGTGCCAGCAGCTTAGCAAGCAATCAGCCCCAGCATTTT
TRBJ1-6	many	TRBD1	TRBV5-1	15	CASSIPGQRNSPLHF	TGCGCCAGCAGCATCCCGGGACAGAGGAATTCACCCCTCCACTTT
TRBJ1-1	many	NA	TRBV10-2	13	CASSAGRETEAFF	TGCGCCAGCAGTGCCGGGCGAGAGACTGAAGCTTTCTTT
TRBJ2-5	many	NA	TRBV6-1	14	CASRLAEGGQTQYF	TGTGCCAGCAGATTAGCTGAGGGGGGACAGACCCAGTACTTC